This TCR beta chain originates from a study of human T cells and chemical hapten exposure. The study's findings and limits: Expanded TCR counts at PT1 went up together with patch test score, a positive correlation. There was no change with DPC sensitization in TCRs above 1 in 1000 frequency.

CDR3 size: 13 residues. V lost 2 bases to trimming and J lost 9 bases, with 14 bases between them. Germline loops: CDR1 GTSNPN, CDR2 SVGIG (reference sequence). Per the original methods: More than 95,000 TCRs per sample was the median, with a range of roughly 23,224 to 750,000. MiXCR, applied by TCRdb to the RACE reads, yields one record per CDR3 protein. These V and J calls derive from TCRdb rather than the authors' analysis. The profile shows 84,000 or so distinct CDR3 sequences, about 8% of them singletons. This clonotype has a handful of counts. Its specificity is unknown. Time point denoted: pre-sensitization, week 0. The treatment here: therapeutic diphenylcyclopropenone sensitization with weekly scalp DPC. Total RNA was isolated from whole blood that had not been fractionated.

The source material was whole blood, sampled in connection with sensitization to the hapten diphenylcyclopropenone (DPC). This receptor was taken from a man between 35 and 55 years old with alopecia areata. Some clones in this sample may be carry-over from other donors' samples. The genes are TRBV30 and TRBJ2-1; D gene uncertain. Written as DNA, the CDR3 is TGTGCCTGGAGTCCGGTCCCACGGCCTGAGCAGTTCTTC. Amino acid sequence: CAWSPVPRPEQFF.